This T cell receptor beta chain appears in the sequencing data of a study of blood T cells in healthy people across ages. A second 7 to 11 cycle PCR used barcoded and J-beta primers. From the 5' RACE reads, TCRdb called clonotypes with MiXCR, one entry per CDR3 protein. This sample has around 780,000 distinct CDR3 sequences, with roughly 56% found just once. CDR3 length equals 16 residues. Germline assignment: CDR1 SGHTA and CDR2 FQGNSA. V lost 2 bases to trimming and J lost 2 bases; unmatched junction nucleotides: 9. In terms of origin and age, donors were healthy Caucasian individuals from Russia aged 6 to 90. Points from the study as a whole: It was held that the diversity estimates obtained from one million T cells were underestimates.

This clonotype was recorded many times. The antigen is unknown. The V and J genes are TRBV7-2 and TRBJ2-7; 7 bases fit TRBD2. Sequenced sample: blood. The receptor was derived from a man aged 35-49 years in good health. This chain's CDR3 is CASSLMGAGTPYEQYF. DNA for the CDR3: TGTGCCAGCAGCTTAATGGGAGCGGGAACGCCCTACGAGCAGTACTTC.